This TCR beta chain was found in a study of cytomegalovirus exposure and HLA in healthy donors. Study-wide results and limits: Clusters of TCRs from the first cohort tended to co-occur in the roughly 120 validation repertoires (as a later analysis found).

A word on this clone: The antigen remains undetermined.

In germline, CDR1 is MNHEY, CDR2 SMNVEV (reference sequence). Trimming removed 1 base from V and 1 base from J, with 9 bases in between. This CDR3 is built from 15 residues. The protocol was immunoSEQ multiplex PCR, while the TCRdb copy is restricted to in-frame clones and leaves out a portion. The table records roughly 150,000 clones, approximately 87% of them present only once. The TCR was taken from a woman in her thirties in good health and CMV-seronegative. The rearrangement joins TRBV27 to TRBJ2-3; unclear D gene. Sequencing was performed on PBMCs. Here the CDR3 DNA reads TGTGCCAGCAGTTTATACGCTGGGGGCACAGATACGCAGTATTTT. It yields the protein CASSLYAGGTDTQYF.